The 30 T cell receptor beta chains presented below share a single source sample, sequenced in a study of T cell changes during pregnancy in multiple sclerosis. Produced via immunoSEQ multiplex PCR; TCRdb's table is partial and in-frame only. The profile shows roughly 14,000 clones, about 86% of them singletons. Sequencing used CD8+ T cells from peripheral blood mononuclear cells, obtained in the first trimester of pregnancy. The source is a female donor with multiple sclerosis, enrolled in a pregnancy study.

This rearrangement joins TRBV7-9 to TRBJ2-3; D perhaps matches TRBD1 (7 bases). Germline V CDR1 and CDR2: SEHNR, FQNEAQ (reference sequence). The CDR3 extends over 15 amino acids. Trimming took off 7 bases at V and 1 base at J, with 15 bases between the two ends. The CDR3 reads CASIRQGLGTDTQYF. In DNA form, the CDR3 reads TGTGCCAGCATCAGACAGGGACTCGGCACAGATACGCAGTATTTT.

In its sample, this clone was seen a few times. The gene calls are TRBV15 and TRBJ2-3; TRBD2 matches 7 bases. CDR1 and CDR2 (germline): LNHNV, YYDKDF (reference sequence). The CDR3 extends over 17 amino acids. Trimming took 6 bases from V and 0 from J; bases not matched to a gene: 12. The CDR3 sequence is CATRQFPSGVSTDTQYF. CDR3 DNA sequence: TGTGCCACCAGACAGTTTCCTAGCGGAGTTAGCACAGATACGCAGTATTTT. Using reference TRBV15 and TRBJ2-3 for the parts outside the CDR3, the full variable domain is DAMVIQNPRYQVTQFGKPVTLSCSQTLNHNVMYWYQQKSSQAPKLLFHYYDKDFNNEADTPDNFQSRRPNTSFCFLDIRSPGLGDTAMYLCATRQFPSGVSTDTQYFGPGTRLTVL.

The rearrangement joins TRBV9 to TRBJ1-4, with no clear D. The germline gives CDR1 SGDLS, CDR2 YYNGEE. The length of the CDR3 is 15 residues. The V gene lost 4 bases and the J gene lost 0 bases, with 10 bases spanning the gap. DNA for the CDR3: TGTGCCAGCAGCTATACAGCTACAACTAATGAAAAACTGTTTTTT. It encodes CASSYTATTNEKLFF.

The V gene is TRBV5-4, the J gene TRBJ1-2, with 8 bases aligning to TRBD1. CDR3 length: 16 amino acids. V was clipped by 3 bases and J by 2 bases; unmatched bases: 9. Germline CDR1 and CDR2: SGHNT and YYREEE (reference sequence). The chain's CDR3 is CASSSGGQALNYGYTF. In nucleotides, the CDR3 is TGTGCCAGCAGCTCGGGGGGACAGGCTTTAAACTATGGCTACACCTTC.

The chain is built from TRBV9 and TRBJ2-1; TRBD2 matches 16 bases. Germline assignment: CDR1 SGDLS and CDR2 YYNGEE. V lost 3 bases, J lost 7 bases, and 4 bases stayed unmatched. The CDR3 has 16 residues. CDR3 coding DNA: TGTGCCAGCAGCGGGGGGACTAGCGGGAGGGGGAATGAGCAGTTCTTC. Translated: CASSGGTSGRGNEQFF.

This clone was counted between two and nine times. This chain connects TRBV4-2 to TRBJ2-1; tentatively, D is TRBD2 (5 bases). CDR1 is LGHNA, CDR2 YNFKEQ, per germline. V was pared by 2 bases and J by 0 bases, with 11 bases between. This CDR3 is built from 16 residues. CDR3 sequence reads: CASSQQTRSSYNEQFF. The CDR3 bases are TGTGCCAGCAGCCAACAAACTAGGAGCTCCTACAATGAGCAGTTCTTC.

The chain couples TRBV21-1 to TRBJ1-2; the table's D call of TRBD1 was not tested on the DNA. TRBV21-1 is a documented pseudogene. The CDR3 contains 13 residues. The CDR3 DNA sequence: TGTGCCAGCATGGGGCATCCCGGCTATGGCTACACCTTC. Its protein is CASMGHPGYGYTF.

The V gene is TRBV18, the J gene TRBJ2-4, with D perhaps TRBD1 (7 bases). Germline CDR1 KGHSH, CDR2 LQKENI. The CDR3 is 13 residues long. The V gene lost 8 bases and the J gene lost 2 bases, with 10 bases spanning the gap. The DNA of the CDR3 is TGTGCCAGCCAGGGGGGTACCAAAAACATTCAGTACTTC. Translated, it gives CASQGGTKNIQYF.

The chain recombines TRBV28 with TRBJ2-2; 12 bases fit TRBD2. This CDR3 is built from 15 residues. The J segment lost 6 bases and the V segment lost 7 bases, leaving 6 bases of the junction unmatched. Germline V gene data show CDR1 as MDHEN and CDR2 as SYDVKM. The CDR3: CASTGLAGLSGELFF. The CDR3 DNA reads as TGTGCCAGCACCGGACTAGCGGGGCTCTCCGGGGAGCTGTTTTTT.

This chain uses TRBV5-4 with TRBJ2-7; D might be TRBD1 (6 bases). The CDR3 extends over 12 amino acids. From germline, CDR1 is SGHNT and CDR2 YYREEE (reference sequence). Trimming removed 5 bases from V and 5 bases from J, with 11 bases in between. As DNA, the CDR3 is TGTGCCAGCAGTAGACAGGCACACGAGCAGTACTTC. Amino acids: CASSRQAHEQYF. Using reference TRBV5-4 and TRBJ2-7 for the parts outside the CDR3, the full variable domain is ETGVTQSPTHLIKTRGQQVTLRCSSQSGHNTVSWYQQALGQGPQFIFQYYREEENGRGNFPPRFSGLQFPNYSSELNVNALELDDSALYLCASSRQAHEQYFGPGTRLTVT.

The chain is built from TRBV6-1 and TRBJ1-5; D possibly corresponds to TRBD1 (6 bases). Germline CDR1 MNHNS, CDR2 SASEGT. Between the trimmed V and J ends, which lost 1 base and 7 bases, there was a span of 14 bases. CDR3 length: 15 residues. CDR3 sequence reads: CASSEDRVLEQPQHF. The CDR3 DNA sequence: TGTGCCAGCAGTGAAGACAGGGTATTGGAACAGCCCCAGCATTTT.

The V and J genes are TRBV6-6 and TRBJ1-2; 9 bases fit TRBD1. V was clipped by 5 bases and J by 0 bases; unmatched bases: 7. The CDR3 extends over 16 amino acids. Germline assignment: CDR1 MNHNY and CDR2 SVGAGI (reference sequence). Written as DNA, the CDR3 is TGTGCCAGCAGTAAATGGGACAGGGAGGCTAACTATGGCTACACCTTC. As protein: CASSKWDREANYGYTF.

The chain uses TRBV5-6 and TRBJ1-6; TRBD1 is a possible D gene (5 bases). This CDR3 has 16 residues. V was cut by 4 bases and J by 13 bases, with 24 bases left in between. Germline V gene data show CDR1 as SGHDT and CDR2 as YYEEEE. The CDR3 sequence is CASSPSPTGSPAPLHF. The CDR3 region has the DNA TGTGCCAGCAGCCCCTCCCCAACAGGCAGTCCGGCGCCCCTCCACTTT.

The chain has TRBV11-2 and TRBJ1-2; TRBD1 matches 11 bases. V was clipped by 5 bases and J by 8 bases; unmatched bases: 13. Germline lookup yields CDR1 SGHAT and CDR2 FQNNGV. This CDR3 is built from 16 residues. Here the CDR3 reads CASSLGQGARRGGYTF. The CDR3 coding sequence is TGTGCCAGCAGCCTAGGACAGGGGGCCCGTCGGGGAGGCTACACCTTC. Full variable domain (missing parts from reference TRBV11-2 and TRBJ1-2): EAGVAQSPRYKIIEKRQSVAFWCNPISGHATLYWYQQILGQGPKLLIQFQNNGVVDDSQLPKDRFSAERLKGVDSTLKIQPAKLEDSAVYLCASSLGQGARRGGYTFGSGTRLTVV.

The rearrangement joins TRBV9 to TRBJ2-7, with TRBD2 matching 7 bases. V lost 0 bases, J lost 5 bases, and 8 bases stayed unmatched. Germline V CDR1 and CDR2: SGDLS, YYNGEE. The CDR3 has 15 residues. CDR3 sequence reads: CASSVDGRGDHEQYF. The CDR3 nucleotides are TGTGCCAGCAGCGTAGATGGTCGGGGGGACCACGAGCAGTACTTC. The complete variable domain, with remaining parts taken from reference TRBV9 and TRBJ2-7, reads DSGVTQTPKHLITATGQRVTLRCSPRSGDLSVYWYQQSLDQGLQFLIQYYNGEERAKGNILERFSAQQFPDLHSELNLSSLELGDSALYFCASSVDGRGDHEQYFGPGTRLTVT.

This clone was recorded only once. The rearrangement links TRBV19 to TRBJ2-1; the D gene is possibly TRBD2 (6 bases). V was cut by 7 bases and J by 2 bases, with 15 bases left in between. Germline CDR1 reads LNHDA; CDR2 reads SQIVND (reference sequence). This CDR3 region has 15 residues. Here the CDR3 DNA reads TGTGCCAGTAACTGGGGGGAAACTGCCTACAATGAGCAGTTCTTC. It translates to CASNWGETAYNEQFF.

Here the CDR3 reads CASSLAGRGRETQYF. In nucleotides, the CDR3 is TGTGCCAGCAGCTTAGCGGGGAGGGGACGGGAGACCCAGTACTTC. The chain has TRBV7-2 and TRBJ2-5, with 7 bases aligning to TRBD2. Trimming took 0 bases from V and 5 from J; bases not matched to a gene: 6. The CDR3 is 15 residues long. Germline CDR1 SGHTA, CDR2 FQGNSA.

The chain is built from TRBV28 and TRBJ2-7; maybe TRBD1 (6 bases). CDR3 length equals 15 residues. Per germline, CDR1 MDHEN and CDR2 SYDVKM. Trimming stripped 6 bases from V and 3 bases from J, with 18 bases between. DNA of the CDR3: TGTGCCAGCAGCTTGGACAGCTCTACGGGCTACGAGCAGTACTTC. Protein product: CASSLDSSTGYEQYF.

The genes are TRBV7-9 and TRBJ2-5, with a tentative D call TRBD1 (7 bases). The germline V gene has CDR1 SEHNR and CDR2 FQNEAQ (reference sequence). V lost 5 bases and J 5 bases, leaving 12 bases between the germline ends. The CDR3 has 13 residues. The chain's CDR3 is CASSQGGGETQYF. Written as DNA, the CDR3 is TGTGCCAGCAGCCAGGGGGGAGGTGAGACCCAGTACTTC.

The CDR3 sequence is CASSKAGLAANEQFF. In DNA form, the CDR3 reads TGTGCCAGCAGCAAAGCGGGACTAGCGGCAAATGAGCAGTTCTTC. The chain couples TRBV4-2 to TRBJ2-1; 11 bases line up with TRBD2. CDR1 is LGHNA and CDR2 is YNFKEQ in the germline V gene. The junction had 7 bases not matched to a gene; V was cut back by 5 bases and J by 7 bases. CDR3 length: 15 amino acids.

This clone is a singleton in its sample. The V and J genes are TRBV13 and TRBJ2-7, with TRBD2 matching over 9 bases. Germline V gene lookup returns CDR1 PRHDT and CDR2 FYEKMQ (reference sequence). V shed 5 bases, J shed 6 bases, and the junction held 8 bases outside the gene matches. The CDR3 length is 14 residues. The CDR3 protein is CASSLGLAGPEQYF. For the CDR3, the DNA is TGTGCCAGCAGCCTGGGGCTAGCGGGGCCCGAGCAGTACTTC.

In this sample, this clone is medium-sized. This rearrangement joins TRBV28 to TRBJ2-7; TRBD2 matches at 11 bases. This CDR3 contains 15 residues. With V trimmed by 7 bases and J by 5 bases, 10 bases remained unmatched. Germline V CDR1 and CDR2: MDHEN, SYDVKM. In DNA, the CDR3 is TGTGCCAGCACCCTTATAGCGGGAGGGCGGGACGAGCAGTACTTC. Translation: CASTLIAGGRDEQYF.

This chain connects TRBV18 to TRBJ1-2; D is undetermined. The CDR3 covers 12 residues. V was trimmed by 4 bases and J by 4 bases, leaving 7 bases between them. Germline loops: CDR1 KGHSH, CDR2 LQKENI. The CDR3 reads CASSLDSYGYTF. In nucleotides, the CDR3 is TGTGCCAGCTCACTAGACTCCTATGGCTACACCTTC.

This sequence joins TRBV5-8 and TRBJ1-5; 12 nucleotides line up with TRBD1. This CDR3 is 16 amino acids long. Germline loops: CDR1 SGHTS, CDR2 YDEGEE. Germline trimming cut 1 base from V and 6 bases from J; bases unmatched to any gene: 5. The CDR3 DNA sequence: TGTGCCAGCAGCTTGAAGGGACAGGGGGCGGGTCAGCCCCAGCATTTT. As protein: CASSLKGQGAGQPQHF. The full variable domain, in which reference TRBV5-8 and TRBJ1-5 provide the parts outside the CDR3, is EAGVTQSPTHLIKTRGQQATLRCSPISGHTSVYWYQQALGLGLQFLLWYDEGEERNRGNFPPRFSGRQFPNYSSELNVNALELEDSALYLCASSLKGQGAGQPQHFGDGTRLSIL.

This clone has more than one count but fewer than ten. The chain links TRBV29-1 to TRBJ2-1; 11 bases match TRBD2. Per germline, CDR1 SQVTM and CDR2 ANQGSEA. The CDR3 has 13 residues. J was trimmed by 8 bases and V by 7 bases; bases with no gene match: 7. In nucleotides, the CDR3 is TGCAGCGGTAGCGGGAGGGCGTGGGATGAGCAGTTCTTC. This encodes CSGSGRAWDEQFF.

J is TRBJ2-7 and V is TRBV9; 8 positions match TRBD2. The CDR3 runs 16 residues. CDR1 and CDR2 from the germline V gene are SGDLS and YYNGEE. After removal of 2 bases from V and 4 bases from J, the junction contained 11 bases not matched to a gene. For the CDR3, the DNA is TGTGCCAGCAGCGTGAGCGGGAGCGGGAGCTCATACGAGCAGTACTTC. Translating it yields CASSVSGSGSSYEQYF. Full variable domain (missing parts from reference TRBV9 and TRBJ2-7): DSGVTQTPKHLITATGQRVTLRCSPRSGDLSVYWYQQSLDQGLQFLIQYYNGEERAKGNILERFSAQQFPDLHSELNLSSLELGDSALYFCASSVSGSGSSYEQYFGPGTRLTVT.

The chain joins TRBV6-5 to TRBJ2-1, with no clear D. This CDR3 spans 15 amino acids. Germline assignment: CDR1 MNHEY and CDR2 SVGAGI. V lost 0 bases, J lost 2 bases, and 8 bases lay in between. CDR3 in amino acids: CASSYSPAAYNEQFF. In nucleotides, the CDR3 is TGTGCCAGCAGTTACTCTCCTGCGGCCTACAATGAGCAGTTCTTC.

The CDR3 here is CAAPGGVGANVLTF. Written as DNA, the CDR3 is TGTGCCGCTCCCGGGGGAGTTGGGGCCAACGTCCTGACTTTC. The rearrangement joins TRBV11-2 to TRBJ2-6; weak D call: TRBD2 (6 bases). The CDR3 spans 14 residues. Between the trimmed V and J ends, which lost 11 bases and 3 bases, there was a span of 14 bases. Germline CDR1 reads SGHAT; CDR2 reads FQNNGV.

This clone is medium-sized. The rearrangement uses TRBV5-6 and TRBJ2-7; D uncertain. V dropped 2 bases and J dropped 5 bases, with 11 bases sitting between them. The CDR3 length is 13 residues. The germline gives CDR1 SGHDT, CDR2 YYEEEE. The CDR3 nucleotides are TGTGCCAGCAGCTTCGCGCGGTTCGACGAGCAGTACTTC. Amino acid sequence: CASSFARFDEQYF.

This chain links TRBV5-4 with TRBJ2-7; 7 nucleotides line up with TRBD1. V was clipped by 6 bases and J by 0 bases; unmatched bases: 15. The CDR3 extends over 17 amino acids. The germline gives CDR1 SGHNT, CDR2 YYREEE (reference sequence). CDR3 nucleotide sequence: TGTGCCAGCACCCCGAGCCCGGGACAGACTATCTCCTACGAGCAGTACTTC. This translates into CASTPSPGQTISYEQYF. Looking up the rest from reference TRBV5-4 and TRBJ2-7 gives the full variable domain: ETGVTQSPTHLIKTRGQQVTLRCSSQSGHNTVSWYQQALGQGPQFIFQYYREEENGRGNFPPRFSGLQFPNYSSELNVNALELDDSALYLCASTPSPGQTISYEQYFGPGTRLTVT.